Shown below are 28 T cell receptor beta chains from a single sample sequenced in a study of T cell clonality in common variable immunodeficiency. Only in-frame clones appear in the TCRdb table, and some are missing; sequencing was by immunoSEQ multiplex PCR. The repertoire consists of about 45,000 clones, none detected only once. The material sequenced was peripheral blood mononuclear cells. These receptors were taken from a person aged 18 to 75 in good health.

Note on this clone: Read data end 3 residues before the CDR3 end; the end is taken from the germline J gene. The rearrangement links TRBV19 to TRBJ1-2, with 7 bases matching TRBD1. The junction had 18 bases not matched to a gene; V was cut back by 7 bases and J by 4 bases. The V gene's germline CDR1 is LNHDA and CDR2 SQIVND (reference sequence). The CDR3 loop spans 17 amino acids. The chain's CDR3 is CASTLGGQPKVLYGYTF. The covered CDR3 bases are TGTGCCAGTACCCTAGGGGGACAGCCGAAGGTTCTCTATGGC.

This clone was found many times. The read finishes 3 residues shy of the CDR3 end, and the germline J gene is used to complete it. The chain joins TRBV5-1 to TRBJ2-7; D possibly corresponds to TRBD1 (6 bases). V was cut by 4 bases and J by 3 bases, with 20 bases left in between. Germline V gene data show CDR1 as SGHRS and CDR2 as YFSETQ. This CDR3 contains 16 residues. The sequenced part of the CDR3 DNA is TGCGCCAGCAGCAAGTACCCTAGGGACACCGGCTACGAG. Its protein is CASSKYPRDTGYE. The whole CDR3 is CASSKYPRDTGYEQYF.

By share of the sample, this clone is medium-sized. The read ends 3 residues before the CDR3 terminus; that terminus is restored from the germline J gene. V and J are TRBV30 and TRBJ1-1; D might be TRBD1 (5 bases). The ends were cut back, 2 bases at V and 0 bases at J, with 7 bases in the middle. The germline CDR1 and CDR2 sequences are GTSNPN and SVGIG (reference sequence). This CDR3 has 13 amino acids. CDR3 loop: CAWSKDMNTEAFF. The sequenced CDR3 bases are TGTGCCTGGAGTAAGGACATGAACACTGAA.

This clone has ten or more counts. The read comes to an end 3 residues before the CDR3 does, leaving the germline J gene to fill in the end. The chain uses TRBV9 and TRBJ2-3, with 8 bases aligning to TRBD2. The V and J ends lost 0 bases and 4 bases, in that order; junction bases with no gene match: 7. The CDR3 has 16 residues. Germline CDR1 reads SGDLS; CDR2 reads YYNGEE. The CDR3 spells CASSVGGSGVSDTQYF. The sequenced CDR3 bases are TGTGCCAGCAGCGTAGGGGGTAGCGGGGTCTCAGATACG.

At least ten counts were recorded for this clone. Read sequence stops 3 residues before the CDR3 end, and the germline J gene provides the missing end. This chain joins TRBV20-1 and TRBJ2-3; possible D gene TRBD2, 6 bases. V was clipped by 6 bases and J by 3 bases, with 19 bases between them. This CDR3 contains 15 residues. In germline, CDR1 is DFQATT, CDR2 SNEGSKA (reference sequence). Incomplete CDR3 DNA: TGCAGTGCCGGGGGACTGCTACGCACAACAGATACG. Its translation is CSAGGLLRTTDT. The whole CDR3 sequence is CSAGGLLRTTDTQYF.

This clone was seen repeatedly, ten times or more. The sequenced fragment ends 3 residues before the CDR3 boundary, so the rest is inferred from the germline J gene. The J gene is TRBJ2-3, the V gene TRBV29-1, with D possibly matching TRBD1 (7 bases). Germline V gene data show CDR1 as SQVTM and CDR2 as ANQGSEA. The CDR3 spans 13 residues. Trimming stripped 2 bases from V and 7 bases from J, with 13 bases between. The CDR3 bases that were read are TGCAGCGTTGAAAGGGGGCTAGCGAATACG. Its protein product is CSVERGLANT. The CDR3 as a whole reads CSVERGLANTQYF.

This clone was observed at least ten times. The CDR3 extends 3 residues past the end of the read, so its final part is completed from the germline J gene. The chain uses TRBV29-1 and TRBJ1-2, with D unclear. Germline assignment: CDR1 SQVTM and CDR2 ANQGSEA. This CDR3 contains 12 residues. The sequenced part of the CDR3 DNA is TGCATTGGGCGGAGTACTCGGGGTGGC. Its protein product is CIGRSTRGG. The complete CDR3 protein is CIGRSTRGGYTF.

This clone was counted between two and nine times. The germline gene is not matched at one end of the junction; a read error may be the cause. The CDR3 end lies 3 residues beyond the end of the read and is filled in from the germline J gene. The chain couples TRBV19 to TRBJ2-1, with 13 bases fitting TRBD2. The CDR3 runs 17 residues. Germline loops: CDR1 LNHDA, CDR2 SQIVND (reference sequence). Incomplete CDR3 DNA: TGTGTCAGTAGTTCGCTGACTAGCGGGGGGTCCTACAATGAG. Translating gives CVSSSLTSGGSYNE. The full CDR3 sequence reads CVSSSLTSGGSYNEQFF.

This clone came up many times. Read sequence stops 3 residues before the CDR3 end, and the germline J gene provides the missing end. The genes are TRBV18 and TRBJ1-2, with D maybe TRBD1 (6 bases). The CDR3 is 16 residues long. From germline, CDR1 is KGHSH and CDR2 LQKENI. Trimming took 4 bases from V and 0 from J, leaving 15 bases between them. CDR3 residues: CASSLGTTAANYGYTF. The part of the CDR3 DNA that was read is TGTGCCAGCTCACTTGGGACAACGGCGGCTAACTATGGC.

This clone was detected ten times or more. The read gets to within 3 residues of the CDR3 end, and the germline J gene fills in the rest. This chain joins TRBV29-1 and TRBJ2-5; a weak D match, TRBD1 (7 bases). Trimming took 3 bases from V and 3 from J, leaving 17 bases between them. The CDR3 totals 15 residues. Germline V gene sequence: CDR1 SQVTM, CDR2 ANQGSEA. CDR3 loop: CSVDWGGTGEETQYF. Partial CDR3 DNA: TGCAGCGTTGATTGGGGAGGTACAGGGGAAGAGACC.

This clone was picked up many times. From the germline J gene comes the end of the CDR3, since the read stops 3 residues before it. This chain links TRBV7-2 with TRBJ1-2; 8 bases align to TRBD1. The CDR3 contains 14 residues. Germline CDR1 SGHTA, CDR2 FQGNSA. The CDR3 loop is CASSRGDRRGGYTF. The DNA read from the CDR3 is TGTGCCAGCAGCCGAGGGGACAGGAGAGGAGGC. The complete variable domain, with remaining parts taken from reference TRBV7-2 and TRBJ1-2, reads GAGVSQSPSNKVTEKGKDVELRCDPISGHTALYWYRQSLGQGLEFLIYFQGNSAPDKSGLPSDRFSAERTGGSVSTLTIQRTQQEDSAVYLCASSRGDRRGGYTFGSGTRLTVV.

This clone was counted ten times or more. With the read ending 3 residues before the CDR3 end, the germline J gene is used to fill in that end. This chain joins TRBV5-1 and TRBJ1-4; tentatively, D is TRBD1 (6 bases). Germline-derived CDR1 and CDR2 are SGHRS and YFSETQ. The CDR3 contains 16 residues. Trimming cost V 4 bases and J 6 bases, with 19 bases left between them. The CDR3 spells CASSPPNRDGDEKLFF. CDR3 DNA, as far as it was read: TGCGCCAGCAGCCCCCCGAACAGGGACGGAGATGAAAAA.

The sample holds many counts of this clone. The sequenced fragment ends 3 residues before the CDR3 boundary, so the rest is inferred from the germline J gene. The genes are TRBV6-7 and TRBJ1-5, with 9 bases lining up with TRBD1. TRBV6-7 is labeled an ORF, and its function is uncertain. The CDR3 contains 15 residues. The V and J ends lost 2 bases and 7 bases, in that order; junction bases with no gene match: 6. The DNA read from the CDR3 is TGTGCCAGCAGTTACAGGGACAGGGTTATCCAGCCC. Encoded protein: CASSYRDRVIQP. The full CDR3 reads CASSYRDRVIQPQHF.

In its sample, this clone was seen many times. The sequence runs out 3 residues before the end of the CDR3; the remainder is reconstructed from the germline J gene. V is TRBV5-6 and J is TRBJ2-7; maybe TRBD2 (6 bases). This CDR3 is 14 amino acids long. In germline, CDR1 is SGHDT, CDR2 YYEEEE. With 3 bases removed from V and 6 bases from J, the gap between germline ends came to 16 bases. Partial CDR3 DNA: TGTGCCAGCAGCTCGGGACTCCTGCTGCTCGAG. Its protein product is CASSSGLLLLE. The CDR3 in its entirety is CASSSGLLLLEQYF.

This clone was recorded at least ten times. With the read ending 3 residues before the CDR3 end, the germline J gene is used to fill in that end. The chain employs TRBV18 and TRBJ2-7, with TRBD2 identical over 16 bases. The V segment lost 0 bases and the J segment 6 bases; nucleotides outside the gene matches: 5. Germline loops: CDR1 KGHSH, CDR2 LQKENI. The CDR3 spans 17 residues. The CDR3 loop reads CASSPPGTSGRAGEQYF. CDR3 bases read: TGTGCCAGCTCACCACCGGGGACTAGCGGGAGGGCCGGCGAG.

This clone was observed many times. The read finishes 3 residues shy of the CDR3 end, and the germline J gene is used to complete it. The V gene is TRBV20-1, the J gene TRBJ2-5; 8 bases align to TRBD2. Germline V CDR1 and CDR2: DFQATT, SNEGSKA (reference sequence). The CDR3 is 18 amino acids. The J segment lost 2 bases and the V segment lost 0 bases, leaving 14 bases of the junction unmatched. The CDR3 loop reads CSAREGRLAGQLQETQYF. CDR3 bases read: TGCAGTGCTAGAGAGGGGCGGCTAGCGGGCCAACTTCAAGAGACC.

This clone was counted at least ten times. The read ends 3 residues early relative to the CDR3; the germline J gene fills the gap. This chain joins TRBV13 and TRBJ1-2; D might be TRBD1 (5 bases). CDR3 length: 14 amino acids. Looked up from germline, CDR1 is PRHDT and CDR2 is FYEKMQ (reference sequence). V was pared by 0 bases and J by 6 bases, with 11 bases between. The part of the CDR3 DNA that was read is TGTGCCAGCAGCTTAGGGCAGGGTTTACATGGC. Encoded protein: CASSLGQGLHG. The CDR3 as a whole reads CASSLGQGLHGYTF. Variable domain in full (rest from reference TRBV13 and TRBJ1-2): AAGVIQSPRHLIKEKRETATLKCYPIPRHDTVYWYQQGPGQDPQFLISFYEKMQSDKGSIPDRFSAQQFSDYHSELNMSSLELGDSALYFCASSLGQGLHGYTFGSGTRLTVV.

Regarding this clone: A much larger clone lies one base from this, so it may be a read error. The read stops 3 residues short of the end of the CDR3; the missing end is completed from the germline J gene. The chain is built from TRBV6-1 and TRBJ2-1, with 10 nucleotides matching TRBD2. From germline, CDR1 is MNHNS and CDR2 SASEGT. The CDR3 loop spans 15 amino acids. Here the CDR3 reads CVSSEELAGANEQFF. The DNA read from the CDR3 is TGTGTCAGCAGTGAAGAGCTAGCGGGAGCAAATGAG.

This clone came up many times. The CDR3 bases that were read are TGCAGTGCTTCAACTCCCGGCGGTAACTATGGC. Translated, it gives CSASTPGGNYG. The full CDR3 protein reads CSASTPGGNYGYTF. This rearrangement joins TRBV20-1 to TRBJ1-2; the D is unclear. Sequencing ends 3 residues short of the CDR3 end; the germline J gene provides the rest. CDR1 is DFQATT, CDR2 SNEGSKA, per germline (reference sequence). The CDR3 spans 14 residues. Trimming cost V 5 bases and J 1 base, with 14 bases left between them.

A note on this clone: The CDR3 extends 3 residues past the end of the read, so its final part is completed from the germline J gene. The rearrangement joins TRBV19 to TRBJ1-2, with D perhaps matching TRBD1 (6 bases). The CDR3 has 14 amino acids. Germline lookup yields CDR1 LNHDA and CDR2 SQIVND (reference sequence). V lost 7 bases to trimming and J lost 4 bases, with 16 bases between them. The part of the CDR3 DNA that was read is TGTGCCAGTACCGATTTAGGGGGAATCTATGGC. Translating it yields CASTDLGGIYG. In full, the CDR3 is CASTDLGGIYGYTF.

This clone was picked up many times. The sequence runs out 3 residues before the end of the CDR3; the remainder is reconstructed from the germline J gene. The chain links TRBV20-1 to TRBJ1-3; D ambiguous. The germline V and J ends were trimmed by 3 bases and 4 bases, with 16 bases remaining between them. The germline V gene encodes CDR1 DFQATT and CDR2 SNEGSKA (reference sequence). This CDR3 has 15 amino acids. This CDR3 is CSASGPGLSGNTIYF. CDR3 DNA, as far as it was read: TGCAGTGCTAGTGGCCCAGGACTTTCGGGAAACACC.

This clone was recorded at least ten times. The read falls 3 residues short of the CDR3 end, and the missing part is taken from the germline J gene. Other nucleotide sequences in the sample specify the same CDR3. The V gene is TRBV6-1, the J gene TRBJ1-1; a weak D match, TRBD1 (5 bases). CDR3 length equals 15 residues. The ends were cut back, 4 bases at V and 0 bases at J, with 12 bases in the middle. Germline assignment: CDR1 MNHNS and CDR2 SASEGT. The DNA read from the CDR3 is TGTGCCAGCAGTGCATCGAGACAGCTGAACACTGAA. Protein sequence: CASSASRQLNTE. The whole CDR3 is CASSASRQLNTEAFF.

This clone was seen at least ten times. Partial CDR3 DNA: TGTGCCAGCTCGCCGCGATGGACTAGCGGGGACCAAGAGACC. It yields the protein CASSPRWTSGDQET. The CDR3 as a whole reads CASSPRWTSGDQETQYF. The V and J genes are TRBV18 and TRBJ2-5, with TRBD2 identical over 12 bases. The read ends 3 residues before the CDR3 terminus; that terminus is restored from the germline J gene. V lost 6 bases, J lost 0 bases, and 8 bases stayed unmatched. Germline CDR1 KGHSH, CDR2 LQKENI. The CDR3 runs to 17 residues.

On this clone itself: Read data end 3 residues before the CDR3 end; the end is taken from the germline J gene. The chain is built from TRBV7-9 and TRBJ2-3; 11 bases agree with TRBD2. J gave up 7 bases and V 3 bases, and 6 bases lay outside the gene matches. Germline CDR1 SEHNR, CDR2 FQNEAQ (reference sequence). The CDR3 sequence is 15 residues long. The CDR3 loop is CASSFGLAGGYTQYF. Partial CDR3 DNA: TGTGCCAGCAGCTTCGGTCTAGCGGGGGGTTATACG.

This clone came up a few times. The DNA read from the CDR3 is TGTGCCAGCAGTGATGGCCAGGGGATTGGT. It specifies CASSDGQGIG. The whole CDR3 is CASSDGQGIGQYF. This chain connects TRBV6-1 to TRBJ2-4, with a weak D call TRBD1 (6 bases). The read finishes 3 residues shy of the CDR3 end, and the germline J gene is used to complete it. Germline V CDR1 and CDR2: MNHNS, SASEGT. The CDR3 has 13 residues.

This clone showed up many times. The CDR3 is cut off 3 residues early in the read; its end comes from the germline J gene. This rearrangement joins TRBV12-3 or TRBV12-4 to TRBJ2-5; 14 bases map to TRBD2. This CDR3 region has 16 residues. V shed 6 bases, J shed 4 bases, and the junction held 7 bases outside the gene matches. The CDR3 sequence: CASSRGLAGGRETQYF. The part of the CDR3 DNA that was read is TGTGCCAGCAGCCGTGGACTAGCGGGGGGTAGAGAGACC.

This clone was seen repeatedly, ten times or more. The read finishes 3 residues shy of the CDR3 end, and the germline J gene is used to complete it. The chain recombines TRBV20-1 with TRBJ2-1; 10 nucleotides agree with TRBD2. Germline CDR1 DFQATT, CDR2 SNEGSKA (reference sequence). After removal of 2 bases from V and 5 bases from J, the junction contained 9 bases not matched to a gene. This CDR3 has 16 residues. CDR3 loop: CSARSFRAGGDNEQFF. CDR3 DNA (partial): TGCAGTGCTAGAAGCTTCAGAGCGGGGGGGGACAATGAG.

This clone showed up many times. CDR3 bases read: TGTGCCATCAGAGGACAGCAAGAGACC. Translation: CAIRGQQET. In full, the CDR3 reads CAIRGQQETQYF. The genes are TRBV10-3 and TRBJ2-5; D may be TRBD1 (6 bases). The sequence runs out 3 residues before the end of the CDR3; the remainder is reconstructed from the germline J gene. This CDR3 comprises 12 residues. V gave up 6 bases and J gave up 2 bases, with 7 bases separating them. Germline values: CDR1 ENHRY, CDR2 SYGVKD.